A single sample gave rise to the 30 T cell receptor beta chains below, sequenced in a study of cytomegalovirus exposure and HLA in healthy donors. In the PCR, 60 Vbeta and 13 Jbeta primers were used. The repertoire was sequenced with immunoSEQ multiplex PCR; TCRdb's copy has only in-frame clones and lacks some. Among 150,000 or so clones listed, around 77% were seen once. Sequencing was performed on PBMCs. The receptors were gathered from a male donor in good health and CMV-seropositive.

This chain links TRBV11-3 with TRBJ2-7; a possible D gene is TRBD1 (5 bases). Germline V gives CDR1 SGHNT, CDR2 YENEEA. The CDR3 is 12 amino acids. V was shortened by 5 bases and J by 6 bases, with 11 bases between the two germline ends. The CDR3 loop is CASSGPGLEQYF. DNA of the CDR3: TGTGCCAGCAGCGGGCCAGGGCTCGAGCAGTACTTC. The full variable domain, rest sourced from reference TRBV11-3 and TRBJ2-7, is EAGVVQSPRYKIIEKKQPVAFWCNPISGHNTLYWYLQNLGQGPELLIRYENEEAVDDSQLPKDRFSAERLKGVDSTLKIQPAELGDSAVYLCASSGPGLEQYFGPGTRLTVT.

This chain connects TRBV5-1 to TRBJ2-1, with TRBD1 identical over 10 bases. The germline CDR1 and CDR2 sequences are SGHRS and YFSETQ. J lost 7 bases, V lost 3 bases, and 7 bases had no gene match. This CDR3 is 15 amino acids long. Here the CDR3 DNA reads TGCGCCAGCAGCTCGAGGGACAGGGGTGGAAATGAGCAGTTCTTC. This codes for CASSSRDRGGNEQFF. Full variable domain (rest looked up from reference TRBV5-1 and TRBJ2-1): KAGVTQTPRYLIKTRGQQVTLSCSPISGHRSVSWYQQTPGQGLQFLFEYFSETQRNKGNFPGRFSGRQFSNSRSEMNVSTLELGDSALYLCASSSRDRGGNEQFFGPGTRLTVL.

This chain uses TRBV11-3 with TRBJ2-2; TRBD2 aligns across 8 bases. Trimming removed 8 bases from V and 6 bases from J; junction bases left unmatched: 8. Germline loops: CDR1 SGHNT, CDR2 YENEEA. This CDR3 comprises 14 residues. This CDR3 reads CASRAGGAAGELFF. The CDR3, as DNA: TGTGCCAGCCGGGCGGGGGGCGCCGCCGGGGAGCTGTTTTTT. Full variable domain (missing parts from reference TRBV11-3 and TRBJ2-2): EAGVVQSPRYKIIEKKQPVAFWCNPISGHNTLYWYLQNLGQGPELLIRYENEEAVDDSQLPKDRFSAERLKGVDSTLKIQPAELGDSAVYLCASRAGGAAGELFFGEGSRLTVL.

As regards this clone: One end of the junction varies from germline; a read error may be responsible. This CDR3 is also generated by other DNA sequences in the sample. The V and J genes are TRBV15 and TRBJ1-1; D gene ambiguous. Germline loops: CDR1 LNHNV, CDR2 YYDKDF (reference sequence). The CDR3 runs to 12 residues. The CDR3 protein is CATSQRFAEAFF. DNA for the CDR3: TGTGCCACCAGCCAGCGTTTTGCTGAAGCCTTCTTT.

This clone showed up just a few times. The CDR3 coding sequence is TGCGCCAGCAGCTTGGCCGGCAGGGCAACCACAGATACGCAGTATTTT. This gives the protein CASSLAGRATTDTQYF. The chain recombines TRBV5-1 with TRBJ2-3; D perhaps matches TRBD1 (5 bases). The CDR3 spans 16 residues. V lost 0 bases, J lost 2 bases, and 13 bases lay in between. From germline, CDR1 is SGHRS and CDR2 YFSETQ.

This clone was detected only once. CDR3 sequence (DNA): TGTGCCAGCAGTCGCCGGGGACTAGCGGGAGACCGGTACGAGCAGTACTTC. It yields the protein CASSRRGLAGDRYEQYF. This chain uses TRBV2 with TRBJ2-7; TRBD2 matches 14 bases. The CDR3 is made up of 17 amino acids. After removal of 5 bases from V and 4 bases from J, the junction contained 10 bases not matched to a gene. The germline gives CDR1 SNHLY, CDR2 FYNNEI. The full variable domain, in which reference TRBV2 and TRBJ2-7 provide the parts outside the CDR3, is EPEVTQTPSHQVTQMGQEVILRCVPISNHLYFYWYRQILGQKVEFLVSFYNNEISEKSEIFDDQFSVERPDGSNFTLKIRSTKLEDSAMYFCASSRRGLAGDRYEQYFGPGTRLTVT.

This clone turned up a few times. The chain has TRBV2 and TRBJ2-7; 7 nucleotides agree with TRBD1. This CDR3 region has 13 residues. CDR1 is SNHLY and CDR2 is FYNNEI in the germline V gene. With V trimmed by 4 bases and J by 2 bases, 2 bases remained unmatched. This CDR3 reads CASSVGTAYEQYF. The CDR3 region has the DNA TGTGCCAGCAGTGTAGGGACAGCCTACGAGCAGTACTTC.

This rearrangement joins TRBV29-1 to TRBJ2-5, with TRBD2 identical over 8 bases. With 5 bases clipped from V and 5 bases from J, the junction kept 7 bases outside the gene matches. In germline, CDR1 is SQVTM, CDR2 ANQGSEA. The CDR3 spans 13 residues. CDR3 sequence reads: CSVLGPGGETQYF. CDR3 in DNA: TGCAGCGTTCTGGGCCCGGGGGGGGAGACCCAGTACTTC.

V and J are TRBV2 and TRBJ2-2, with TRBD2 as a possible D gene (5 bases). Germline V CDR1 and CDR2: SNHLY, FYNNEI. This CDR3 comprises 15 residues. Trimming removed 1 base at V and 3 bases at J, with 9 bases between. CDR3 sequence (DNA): TGTGCCAGCAGTGAAGAATTAGCGTACACCGGGGAGCTGTTTTTT. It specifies CASSEELAYTGELFF.

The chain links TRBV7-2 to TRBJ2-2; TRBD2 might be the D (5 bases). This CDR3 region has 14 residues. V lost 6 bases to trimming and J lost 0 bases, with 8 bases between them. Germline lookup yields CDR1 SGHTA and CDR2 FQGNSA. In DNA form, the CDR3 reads TGTGCCAGCAGAGCCGGGACGAACACCGGGGAGCTGTTTTTT. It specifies CASRAGTNTGELFF.

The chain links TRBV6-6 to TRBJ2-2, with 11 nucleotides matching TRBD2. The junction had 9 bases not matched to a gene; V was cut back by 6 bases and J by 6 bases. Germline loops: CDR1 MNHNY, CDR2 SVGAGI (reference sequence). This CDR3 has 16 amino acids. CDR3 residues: CASSPISGRDAGELFF. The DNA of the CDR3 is TGTGCCAGCAGCCCCATTAGCGGGAGGGACGCCGGGGAGCTGTTTTTT.

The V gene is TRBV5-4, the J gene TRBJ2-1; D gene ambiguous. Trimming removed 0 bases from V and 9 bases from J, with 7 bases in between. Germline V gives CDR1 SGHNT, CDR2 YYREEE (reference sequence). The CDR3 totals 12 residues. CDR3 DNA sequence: TGTGCCAGCAGCTTGGCCAAGAGTGAGCAGTTCTTC. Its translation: CASSLAKSEQFF.

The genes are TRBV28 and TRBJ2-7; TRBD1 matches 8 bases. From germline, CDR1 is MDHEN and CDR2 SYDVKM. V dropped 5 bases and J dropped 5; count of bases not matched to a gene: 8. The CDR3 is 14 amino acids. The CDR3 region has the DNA TGTGCCAGCAGTCGGACAGGGATATTAGACGAGCAGTACTTC. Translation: CASSRTGILDEQYF.

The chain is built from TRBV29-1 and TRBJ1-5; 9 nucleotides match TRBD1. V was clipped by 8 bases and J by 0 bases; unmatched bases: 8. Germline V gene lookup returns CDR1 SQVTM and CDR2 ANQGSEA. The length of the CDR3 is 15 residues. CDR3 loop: CSIDPGQGSNQPQHF. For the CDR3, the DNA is TGCAGCATCGATCCGGGACAGGGTAGCAATCAGCCCCAGCATTTT.

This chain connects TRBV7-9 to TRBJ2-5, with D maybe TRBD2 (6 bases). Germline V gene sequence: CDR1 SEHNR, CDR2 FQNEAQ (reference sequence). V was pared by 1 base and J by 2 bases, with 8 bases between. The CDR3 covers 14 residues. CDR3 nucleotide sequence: TGTGCCAGCAGCTTAGTCGGGGGTCAAGAGACCCAGTACTTC. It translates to CASSLVGGQETQYF. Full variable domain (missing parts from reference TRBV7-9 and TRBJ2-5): DTGVSQNPRHKITKRGQNVTFRCDPISEHNRLYWYRQTLGQGPEFLTYFQNEAQLEKSRLLSDRFSAERPKGSFSTLEIQRTEQGDSAMYLCASSLVGGQETQYFGPGTRLLVL.

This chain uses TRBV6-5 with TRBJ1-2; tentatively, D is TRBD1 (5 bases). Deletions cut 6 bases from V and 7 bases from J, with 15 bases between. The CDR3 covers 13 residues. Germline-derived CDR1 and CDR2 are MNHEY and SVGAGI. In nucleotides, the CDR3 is TGTGCCAGCAGCTTCTTGGGGGGGGGTGGCTACACCTTC. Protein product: CASSFLGGGGYTF.

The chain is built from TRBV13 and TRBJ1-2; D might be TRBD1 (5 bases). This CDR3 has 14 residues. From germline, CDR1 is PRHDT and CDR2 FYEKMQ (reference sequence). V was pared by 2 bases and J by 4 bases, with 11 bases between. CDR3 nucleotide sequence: TGTGCCAGCAGCTTACAGGGCGATACCTATGGCTACACCTTC. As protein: CASSLQGDTYGYTF.

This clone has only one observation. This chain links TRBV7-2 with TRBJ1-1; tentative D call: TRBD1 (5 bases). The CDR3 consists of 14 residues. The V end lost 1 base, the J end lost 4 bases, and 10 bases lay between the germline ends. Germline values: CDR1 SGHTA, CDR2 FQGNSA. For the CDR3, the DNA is TGTGCCAGCAGCTTAGTCCCAGGGTTCACTGAAGCTTTCTTT. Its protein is CASSLVPGFTEAFF.

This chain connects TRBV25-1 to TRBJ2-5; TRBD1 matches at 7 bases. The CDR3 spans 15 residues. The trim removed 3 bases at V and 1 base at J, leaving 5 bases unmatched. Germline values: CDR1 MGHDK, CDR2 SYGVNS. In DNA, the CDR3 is TGTGCCAGCAGTGACTCCGGGACAGCCCAAGAGACCCAGTACTTC. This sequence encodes CASSDSGTAQETQYF.

The CDR3 here is CASSALRQGPYEQYF. For the CDR3, the DNA is TGTGCCAGCAGTGCCCTCCGACAGGGACCCTACGAGCAGTACTTC. The rearrangement uses TRBV6-1 and TRBJ2-7, with TRBD1 identical over 7 bases. Germline-derived CDR1 and CDR2 are MNHNS and SASEGT. The CDR3 covers 15 residues. J lost 2 bases, V lost 4 bases, and 8 bases had no gene match.

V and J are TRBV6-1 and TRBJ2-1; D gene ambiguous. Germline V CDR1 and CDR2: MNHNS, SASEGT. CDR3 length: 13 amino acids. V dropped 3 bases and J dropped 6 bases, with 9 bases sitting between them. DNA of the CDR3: TGTGCCAGCAGTGAGATCGAGATCAATGAGCAGTTCTTC. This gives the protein CASSEIEINEQFF.

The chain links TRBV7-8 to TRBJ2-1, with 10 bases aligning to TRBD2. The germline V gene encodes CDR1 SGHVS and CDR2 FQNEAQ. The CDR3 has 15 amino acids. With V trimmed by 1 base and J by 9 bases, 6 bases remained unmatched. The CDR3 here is CASSLEASGRSEQFF. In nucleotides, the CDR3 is TGTGCCAGCAGCTTAGAGGCTAGCGGGAGAAGTGAGCAGTTCTTC.

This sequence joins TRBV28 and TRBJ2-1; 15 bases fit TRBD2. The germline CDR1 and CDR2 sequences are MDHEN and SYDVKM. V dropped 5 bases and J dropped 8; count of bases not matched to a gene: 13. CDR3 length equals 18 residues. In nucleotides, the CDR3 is TGTGCCAGCAGTGCTTATTCGGGACTAGCGGGAGGTGGATATGAGCAGTTCTTC. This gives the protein CASSAYSGLAGGGYEQFF.

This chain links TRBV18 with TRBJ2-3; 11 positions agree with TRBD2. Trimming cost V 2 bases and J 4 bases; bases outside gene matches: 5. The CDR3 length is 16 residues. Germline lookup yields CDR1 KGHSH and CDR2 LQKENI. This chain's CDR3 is CASSPLGLAGADTQYF. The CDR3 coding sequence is TGTGCCAGCTCACCATTAGGACTAGCGGGCGCAGATACGCAGTATTTT.

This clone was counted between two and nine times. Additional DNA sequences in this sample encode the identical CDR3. CDR3 residues: CASSPRGAGLTETQYF. DNA of the CDR3: TGTGCCAGCAGTCCCCGGGGTGCGGGGCTAACAGAGACCCAGTACTTC. The V and J genes are TRBV27 and TRBJ2-5; perhaps TRBD2 as D (6 bases). Germline V lookup: CDR1 MNHEY, CDR2 SMNVEV (reference sequence). V was cut by 5 bases and J by 4 bases, with 20 bases left in between. The CDR3 loop spans 16 amino acids.

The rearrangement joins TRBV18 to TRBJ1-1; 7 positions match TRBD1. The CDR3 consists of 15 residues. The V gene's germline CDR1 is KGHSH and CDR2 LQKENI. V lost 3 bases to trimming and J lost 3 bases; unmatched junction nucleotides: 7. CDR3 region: CASSPPTGPYTEAFF. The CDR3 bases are TGTGCCAGCTCACCCCCGACAGGGCCTTACACTGAAGCTTTCTTT.

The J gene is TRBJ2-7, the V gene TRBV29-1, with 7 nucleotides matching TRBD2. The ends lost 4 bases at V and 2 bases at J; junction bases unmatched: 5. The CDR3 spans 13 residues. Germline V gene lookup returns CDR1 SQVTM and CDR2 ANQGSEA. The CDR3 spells CSVVLADPYEQYF. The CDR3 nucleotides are TGCAGCGTTGTCCTAGCGGACCCCTACGAGCAGTACTTC.

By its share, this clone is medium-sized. CDR3 DNA: TGTGCCAGCAGCCCGAGGACAGGGGAGGGTTTGGACACTGAAGCTTTCTTT. Its translation: CASSPRTGEGLDTEAFF. V gene TRBV7-9 combines with J gene TRBJ1-1, with TRBD1 matching over 9 bases. Losses at the gene ends were 5 bases for V and 3 bases for J; bases not matched to a gene: 13. Germline CDR1 reads SEHNR; CDR2 reads FQNEAQ (reference sequence). This CDR3 has 17 residues.

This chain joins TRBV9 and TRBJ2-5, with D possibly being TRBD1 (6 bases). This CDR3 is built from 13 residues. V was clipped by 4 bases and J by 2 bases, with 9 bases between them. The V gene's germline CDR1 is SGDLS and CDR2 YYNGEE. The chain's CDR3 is CASSLDSQETQYF. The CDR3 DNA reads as TGTGCCAGCAGCCTGGACAGTCAAGAGACCCAGTACTTC.

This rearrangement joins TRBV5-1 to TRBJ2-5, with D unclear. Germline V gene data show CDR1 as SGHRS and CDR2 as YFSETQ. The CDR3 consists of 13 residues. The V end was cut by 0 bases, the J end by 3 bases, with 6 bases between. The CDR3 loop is CASSLGQEETQYF. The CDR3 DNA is TGCGCCAGCAGCTTGGGGCAGGAAGAGACCCAGTACTTC.